This T cell receptor beta chain originates from a study of cytotoxic CD8 clonotypes in ibrutinib-treated CLL. Study summary: The patients, roughly twelve relapsed/refractory and approximately 14 treatment-naive, included roughly 17 who were IGHV unmutated. Patients gave response samples after a median around twelve months of treatment, range 6 to 36.

Study-level results: A rise in clonality was seen at ibrutinib response, and a fall back toward baseline was seen at progression.

Details on this clone: What it binds is unknown.

CDR3 length: 17 amino acids. Germline assignment: CDR1 MGHRA and CDR2 YSYEKL. J was trimmed by 0 bases and V by 0 bases; bases with no gene match: 8. Depth targeted 1 in 200,000 to 1 in 1 million T cells, averaging 10x coverage per clonotype. Repertoires were generated with immunoSEQ multiplex PCR, while TCRdb's copy carries only in-frame clones and drops some. The data show around 310,000 clones, with just under 80% seen just once and more than 6% held by the top ten. The chain carries TRBV4-1 and TRBJ2-7, with 7 bases matching TRBD2. This sample comprised PBMCs, obtained before ibrutinib treatment. The sequence was obtained from a human donor with chronic lymphocytic leukemia. CDR3 sequence reads: CASSQDRGGRGSYEQYF. DNA for the CDR3: TGCGCCAGCAGCCAAGATCGCGGGGGAAGGGGCTCCTACGAGCAGTACTTC.